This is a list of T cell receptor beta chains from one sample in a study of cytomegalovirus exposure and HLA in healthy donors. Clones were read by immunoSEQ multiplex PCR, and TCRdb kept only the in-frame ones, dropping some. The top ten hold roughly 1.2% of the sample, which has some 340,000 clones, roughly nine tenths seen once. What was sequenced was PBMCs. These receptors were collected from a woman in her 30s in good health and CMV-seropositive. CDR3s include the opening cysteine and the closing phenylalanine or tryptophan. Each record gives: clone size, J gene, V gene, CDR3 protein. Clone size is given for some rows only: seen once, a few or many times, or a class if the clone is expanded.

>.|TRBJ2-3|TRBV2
CASSDTSTDTQYF
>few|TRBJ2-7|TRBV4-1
CASSHPWDSDEQYF
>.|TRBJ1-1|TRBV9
CASSDSRTVTEAFF
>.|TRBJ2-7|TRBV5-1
CASSPSYEQYF
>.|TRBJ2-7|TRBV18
CASSSRAYEQYF
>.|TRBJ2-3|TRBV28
CATLISGLQDTQYF
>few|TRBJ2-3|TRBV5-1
CASSLDYALTDTQYF
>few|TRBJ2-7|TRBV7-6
CASSPLPDRAYEQYF
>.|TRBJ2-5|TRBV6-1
CASSEGLAIQETQYF
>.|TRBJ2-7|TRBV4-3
CASSQDRDRGHYEQYF
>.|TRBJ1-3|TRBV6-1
CASSTGIVSGNTIYF
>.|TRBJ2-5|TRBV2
CASSAGASGRRGETQYF
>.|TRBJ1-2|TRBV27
CASSFWGSGGADYGYTF
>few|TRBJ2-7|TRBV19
CASRPTGVAYEQYF
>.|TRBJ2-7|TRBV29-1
CSVGTIGESSYEQYF
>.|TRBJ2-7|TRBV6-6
CASSYGAGGAYEQYF
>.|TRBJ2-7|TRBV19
CASSIRGDPREQYF
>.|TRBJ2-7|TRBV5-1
CASSTGTGGSYEQYF
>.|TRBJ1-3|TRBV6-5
CASSSLSDRGRNTIYF
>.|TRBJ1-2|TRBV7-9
CASAEGTGFTF
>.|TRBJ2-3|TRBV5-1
CASSPDGSTDTQYF
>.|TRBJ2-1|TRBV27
CASSSQVAYNEQFF
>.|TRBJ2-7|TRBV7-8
CASSLGQGTYEQYF
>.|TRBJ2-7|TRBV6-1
CASSDTLAFDEQYF
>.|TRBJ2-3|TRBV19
CASSSLWSGRTDTQYF
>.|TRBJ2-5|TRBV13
CASSFSTGLAETQYF
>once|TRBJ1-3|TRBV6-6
CASSDNLTGLKNTIYF
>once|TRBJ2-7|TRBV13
CASSSRDRWYEQYF
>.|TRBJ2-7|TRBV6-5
CASSYSSGGPYEQYF
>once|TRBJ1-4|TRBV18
CASSPGQGQIGEKLFF
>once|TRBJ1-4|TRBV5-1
CASSPGTGVEKLFF
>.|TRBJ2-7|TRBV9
CASSETTGSYEQYF
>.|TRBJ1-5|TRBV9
CASSVSGGSNQPQHF
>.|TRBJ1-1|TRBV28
CASSSPGTAKAFF
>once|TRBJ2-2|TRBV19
CASIKDRGNTGELFF
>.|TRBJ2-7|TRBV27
CASSSRYIDSYEQYF
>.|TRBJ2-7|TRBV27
CASAGTRASIYEQYF
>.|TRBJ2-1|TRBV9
CASSAGRGKTYNEQFF
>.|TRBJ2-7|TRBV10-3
CAISEPKRQGINEQYF
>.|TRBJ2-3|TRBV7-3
CASSLIGQTTDTQYF
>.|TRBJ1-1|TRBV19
CASSIVGTSPNTEAFF
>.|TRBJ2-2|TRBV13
CASSLGGSHSELSTGELFF
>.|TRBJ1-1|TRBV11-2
CASSLVDTVKAFF
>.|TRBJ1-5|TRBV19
CASSTSTGFQPQHF
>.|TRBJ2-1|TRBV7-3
CASSLTGSLGGSYNEQFF
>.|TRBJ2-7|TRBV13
CAPQDEQYF
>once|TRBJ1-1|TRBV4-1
CASSQAPPRGAFF
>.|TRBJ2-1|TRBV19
CASTTGWSRQQFF
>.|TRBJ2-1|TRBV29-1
CSGDRNNEQFF
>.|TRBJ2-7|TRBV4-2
CASSQDHTGGSGEQYF
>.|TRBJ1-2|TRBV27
CASTPRGGYGYTF
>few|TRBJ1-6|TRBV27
CASSLQDSPLHF
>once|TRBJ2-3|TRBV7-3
CASSPQGFHGTQYF
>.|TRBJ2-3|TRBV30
CAWSEGTGDSTDTQYF
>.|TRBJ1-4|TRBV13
CASSSGPPEGEKLFF
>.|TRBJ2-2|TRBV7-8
CASSLVGGLTGELFF
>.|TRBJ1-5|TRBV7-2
CASSFGEGLRGNQPQHF